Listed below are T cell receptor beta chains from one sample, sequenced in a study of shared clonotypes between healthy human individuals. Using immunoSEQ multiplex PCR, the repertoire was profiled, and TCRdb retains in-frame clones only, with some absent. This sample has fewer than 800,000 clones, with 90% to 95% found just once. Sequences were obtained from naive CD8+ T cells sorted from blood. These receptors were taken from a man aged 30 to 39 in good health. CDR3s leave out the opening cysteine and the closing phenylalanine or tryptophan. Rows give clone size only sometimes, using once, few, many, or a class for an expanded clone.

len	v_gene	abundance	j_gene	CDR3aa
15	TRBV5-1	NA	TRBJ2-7	ASSLDFRMAGAYEQY
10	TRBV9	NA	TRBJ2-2	ASSVVTGELF
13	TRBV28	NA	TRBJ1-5	ASSLVPGDNQPQH
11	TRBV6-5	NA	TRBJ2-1	ASRPGSYNEQF
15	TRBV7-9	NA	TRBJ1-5	ASSLAPVGQGDQPQH
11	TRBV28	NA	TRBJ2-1	ASSLSRQAEQF
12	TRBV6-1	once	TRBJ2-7	ASSDEGISYEQY
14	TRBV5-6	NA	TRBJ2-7	ASSLALGTGDYEQY
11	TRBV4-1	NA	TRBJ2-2	ASSQEDTGELF
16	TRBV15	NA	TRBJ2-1	ATSRIAGSNPSYNEQF
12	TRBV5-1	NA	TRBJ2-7	ASSLTGGGYEQY
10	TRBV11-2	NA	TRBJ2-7	ASSNAWGSAY
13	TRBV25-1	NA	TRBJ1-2	ASSAQPDRGYGYT
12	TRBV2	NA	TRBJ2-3	ASSPRQVADTQY
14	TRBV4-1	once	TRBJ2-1	ATEEIGGVGMNGQF
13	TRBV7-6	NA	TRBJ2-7	ASSLEMQFSYEQY
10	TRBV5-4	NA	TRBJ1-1	ASRGGNTEAF
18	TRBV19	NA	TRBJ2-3	ASSTHHPGGRTGVTDTQY
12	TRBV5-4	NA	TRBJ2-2	ASSSDANTGELF
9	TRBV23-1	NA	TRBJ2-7	AKGPRYEQY
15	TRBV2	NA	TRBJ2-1	ASITTGTSGKYNEQF
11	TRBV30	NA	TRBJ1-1	ATGGRSNTEAF
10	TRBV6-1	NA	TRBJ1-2	ASRSYGRGYT
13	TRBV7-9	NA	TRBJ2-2	ASSPLAGETGELF
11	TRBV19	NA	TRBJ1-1	ASSISPSTEAF
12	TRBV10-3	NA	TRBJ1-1	AISESRSNTEAF
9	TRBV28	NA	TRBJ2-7	ASSYMAEQY
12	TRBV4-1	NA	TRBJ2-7	ASSQVGGSYEQY
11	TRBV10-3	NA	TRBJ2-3	AIASGRSDTQY
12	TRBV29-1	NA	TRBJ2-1	SAKGQSSYNEQF
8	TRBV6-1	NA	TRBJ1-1	ASSVLEAF
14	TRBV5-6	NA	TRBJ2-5	ASSSREWTVPGEQY
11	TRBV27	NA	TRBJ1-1	ASSFTPGGEAF
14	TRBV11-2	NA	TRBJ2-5	ASSLETGGPGETQY
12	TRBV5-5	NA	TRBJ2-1	ASSSHRGADEQF
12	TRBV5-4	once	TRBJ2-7	ASSPPDGPYEQY
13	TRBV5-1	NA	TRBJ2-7	ASNPQGSPVSEQY
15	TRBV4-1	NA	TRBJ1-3	ASSQDLYGGQGNTIY
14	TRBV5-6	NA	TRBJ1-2	ASSDGTGAVGYGYT
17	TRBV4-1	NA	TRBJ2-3	ASSQDLAGDLVYPDTQY
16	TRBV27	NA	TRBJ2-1	ASSFRQSGRVSYNEQF
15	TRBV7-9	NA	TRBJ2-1	ASSSETRTSGSYEQF
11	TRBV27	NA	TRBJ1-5	ASSSRGNQPQH
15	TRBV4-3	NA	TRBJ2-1	ASSQVLRREAMDEQF
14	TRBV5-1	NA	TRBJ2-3	ASSLADGGTTDTQY
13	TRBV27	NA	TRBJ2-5	ASSLGLAGTETQY
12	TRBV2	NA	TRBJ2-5	ASSGQGVWETQY
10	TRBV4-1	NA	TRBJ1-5	ASSQGDQPQH
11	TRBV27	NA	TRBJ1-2	ASSPGLNYGYT
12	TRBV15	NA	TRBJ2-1	ATSIIRHGNEQF
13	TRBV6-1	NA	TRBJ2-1	ASNPGLAGSDEQF
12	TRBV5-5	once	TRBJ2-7	ASRGIEGSYEQY
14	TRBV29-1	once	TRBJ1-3	SIKTGTGSSGNTIY
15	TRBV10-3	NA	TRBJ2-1	AISESGTSGRANEQF
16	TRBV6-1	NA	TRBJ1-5	ASSEALSLGGGNQPQH